The rows below give T cell receptor beta chains drawn from one sample of a study of OX40 agonist ivuxolimab in advanced cancers. Only in-frame clones appear in the TCRdb table, and some are missing; sequencing was by immunoSEQ multiplex PCR. The table shows roughly 56,000 clones, with 70% to 90% occurring only once. Sequenced here: CD4+ or CD8+ T cells sorted from blood, sampled in a trial of the OX40 agonist ivuxolimab. The receptors originated from an adult with an advanced solid tumor such as melanoma, head and neck, liver or kidney cancer. CDR3s include the opening cysteine and the closing phenylalanine or tryptophan. The D gene is left open where the match is weak. Size is omitted from some rows. Given values are once, few, many or a class for expanded clones.

d_call j_call clone_size v_call cdr3_aa cdr3_nt
- TRBJ1-3 - TRBV18 CASSLGPGASYGNTIYF TGTGCCAGCTCATTGGGACCGGGCGCTTCCTATGGAAACACCATATATTTT
TRBD1 TRBJ1-1 once TRBV11-3 CASSPGQGNTEAFF TGTGCCAGCAGCCCCGGACAGGGAAACACTGAAGCTTTCTTT
- TRBJ2-7 - TRBV7-2 CASRIHRDSYEQYF TGTGCCAGCAGGATTCACAGGGACTCCTACGAGCAGTACTTC
- TRBJ2-3 - TRBV6-5 CASSYSPGSTDTQYF TGTGCCAGCAGTTATTCGCCGGGGAGCACAGATACGCAGTATTTT
- TRBJ1-2 - TRBV6-6 CASSQGREGLYGYTF TGTGCCAGCAGTCAAGGACGGGAGGGGCTCTATGGCTACACCTTC
TRBD2 TRBJ2-1 - TRBV6-1 CASSDRLAGAYNEQFF TGTGCCAGCAGTGATCGACTAGCGGGCGCCTACAATGAGCAGTTCTTC
TRBD2 TRBJ2-7 - TRBV6-6 CASRGREHYEQYF TGTGCCAGCAGAGGGCGGGAGCATTACGAGCAGTACTTC
TRBD2 TRBJ2-3 - TRBV5-4 CASSAASSGRTDTQYF TGTGCCAGCAGCGCCGCCTCTAGCGGGCGCACAGATACGCAGTATTTT
- TRBJ2-1 - TRBV15 CATSRDSEGQFF TGTGCCACCAGCAGAGATTCTGAGGGGCAGTTCTTC
- TRBJ1-2 - TRBV19 CASSIGFGAGYGYTF TGTGCCAGTAGTATCGGGTTCGGGGCCGGGTATGGCTACACCTTC
- TRBJ2-1 - TRBV7-9 CASSTGQYNEQFF TGTGCCAGCAGCACCGGACAGTACAATGAGCAGTTCTTC
TRBD2 TRBJ2-7 - TRBV5-4 CASSFGGGGYEQYF TGTGCCAGCAGCTTTGGCGGGGGTGGATACGAGCAGTACTTC
TRBD1 TRBJ2-2 - TRBV28 CASRRTGAGELFF TGTGCCAGCAGACGTACAGGGGCCGGGGAGCTGTTTTTT
TRBD1 TRBJ1-5 - TRBV28 CASSLGGTGLLQPQHF TGTGCCAGCAGCCTGGGAGGGACAGGGTTGTTGCAGCCCCAGCATTTT
- TRBJ2-6 - TRBV19 CASTLAGPHPSGANVLTF TGTGCCAGTACCCTAGCAGGCCCCCACCCTTCCGGGGCCAACGTCCTGACTTTC
- TRBJ1-4 - TRBV5-4 CASSPAGGQAEKLFF TGTGCCAGCAGCCCGGCGGGGGGACAAGCAGAAAAACTGTTTTTT
- TRBJ2-5 - TRBV30 CAWGMGNQETQYF TGTGCCTGGGGGATGGGAAATCAAGAGACCCAGTACTTC